The 14 T cell receptor beta chains given below trace back to one sample, sequenced in a study of cytomegalovirus exposure and HLA in healthy donors. The primer mix had 60 Vbeta and 13 Jbeta primers. Clones were read by immunoSEQ multiplex PCR, and TCRdb kept only the in-frame ones, dropping some. The sample has 90,000 or so clones, approximately 79% seen once. Sequencing was done on a sample of PBMCs. These receptors came from a female donor in good health and CMV-seronegative.

V is TRBV27 and J is TRBJ2-7, with 8 bases lining up with TRBD1. Unmatched junction bases numbered 5, after V lost 8 bases and J lost 2 bases. This CDR3 contains 13 residues. In germline, CDR1 is MNHEY, CDR2 SMNVEV (reference sequence). CDR3 sequence (DNA): TGTGCCAGCGGGCAGGGGGCCACCTACGAGCAGTACTTC. Amino acids: CASGQGATYEQYF.

J is TRBJ2-2 and V is TRBV2; no clear D gene. The germline CDR1 and CDR2 sequences are SNHLY and FYNNEI. The CDR3 totals 13 residues. V lost 6 bases and J lost 6, with 11 bases in between. This chain's CDR3 is CASSDSRAGELFF. The CDR3 DNA sequence: TGTGCCAGCAGCGATAGTCGGGCCGGGGAGCTGTTTTTT.

The chain links TRBV7-2 to TRBJ2-1, with TRBD2 identical over 7 bases. Germline V gene data show CDR1 as SGHTA and CDR2 as FQGNSA. J lost 0 bases, V lost 6 bases, and 8 bases had no gene match. CDR3 length: 16 amino acids. The chain's CDR3 is CASSPTSASSYNEQFF. The CDR3 nucleotides are TGTGCCAGCAGTCCAACTAGCGCGAGCTCCTACAATGAGCAGTTCTTC. The full variable domain, in which reference TRBV7-2 and TRBJ2-1 provide the parts outside the CDR3, is GAGVSQSPSNKVTEKGKDVELRCDPISGHTALYWYRQSLGQGLEFLIYFQGNSAPDKSGLPSDRFSAERTGGSVSTLTIQRTQQEDSAVYLCASSPTSASSYNEQFFGPGTRLTVL.

The chain recombines TRBV5-1 with TRBJ2-3, with 11 bases identical to TRBD2. Germline V gene lookup returns CDR1 SGHRS and CDR2 YFSETQ. This CDR3 is built from 16 residues. V lost 3 bases, J lost 2 bases, and 5 bases stayed unmatched. CDR3 coding DNA: TGCGCCAGCAGCTCGGGGACTAGCGGTTCCACAGATACGCAGTATTTT. This translates into CASSSGTSGSTDTQYF.

V and J are TRBV25-1 and TRBJ2-7, with 8 bases fitting TRBD1. Germline-derived CDR1 and CDR2 are MGHDK and SYGVNS. Trimming at V came to 5 bases and at J to 2 bases, leaving 5 bases not matched to a gene. The CDR3 spans 14 residues. The DNA for the CDR3 is TGTGCCAGCAGTATAACGGGACAGGCCTACGAGCAGTACTTC. Residues: CASSITGQAYEQYF.

J is TRBJ2-5 and V is TRBV4-1; perhaps TRBD1 as D (6 bases). The CDR3 is 16 amino acids. Trimming pared 4 bases from V and 0 bases from J, leaving 15 bases between. Germline V gene data show CDR1 as MGHRA and CDR2 as YSYEKL. In DNA, the CDR3 is TGCGCCAGCAGCCTCTCCACACAGGGCCACCAAGAGACCCAGTACTTC. It yields the protein CASSLSTQGHQETQYF.

The V call is TRBV7-2, the J call TRBJ2-3; 14 nucleotides match TRBD2. CDR3 length equals 19 residues. Unmatched junction bases numbered 11, after V lost 1 base and J lost 5 bases. Germline CDR1 and CDR2: SGHTA and FQGNSA. The CDR3 coding sequence is TGTGCCAGCAGCTTAGGGAGACTAGCGGGGGGGGCCTTAGGAGATACGCAGTATTTT. This translates into CASSLGRLAGGALGDTQYF.

V usage is TRBV27 and J usage is TRBJ2-1; 12 bases match TRBD2. Per germline, CDR1 MNHEY and CDR2 SMNVEV (reference sequence). V lost 7 bases and J lost 5; bases outside the gene matches: 3. The CDR3 loop spans 14 amino acids. The CDR3 protein is CASMGLAGNNEQFF. Written as DNA, the CDR3 is TGTGCCAGCATGGGACTAGCGGGCAACAATGAGCAGTTCTTC.

CDR3 DNA sequence: TGTGCCATCAGTGATTTCGGACAGGGAGGCGAGCAGTACTTC. Its translation: CAISDFGQGGEQYF. The chain joins TRBV10-3 to TRBJ2-7; 8 bases agree with TRBD1. Trimming at V came to 3 bases and at J to 6 bases, leaving 7 bases not matched to a gene. The length of the CDR3 is 14 residues. Germline CDR1 ENHRY, CDR2 SYGVKD.

CDR3 region: CASSSGQSYEQYF. CDR3 bases: TGTGCCAGCAGTTCCGGACAGTCCTACGAGCAGTACTTC. The V call is TRBV28, the J call TRBJ2-7, with D possibly being TRBD1 (6 bases). The germline CDR1 and CDR2 sequences are MDHEN and SYDVKM. The CDR3 runs 13 residues. The ends were cut back, 4 bases at V and 1 base at J, with 8 bases in the middle. The variable domain in full, with the rest retrieved from reference TRBV28 and TRBJ2-7, is DVKVTQSSRYLVKRTGEKVFLECVQDMDHENMFWYRQDPGLGLRLIYFSYDVKMKEKGDIPEGYSVSREKKERFSLILESASTNQTSMYLCASSSGQSYEQYFGPGTRLTVT.

The chain uses TRBV28 and TRBJ1-4; D not certain. Germline values: CDR1 MDHEN, CDR2 SYDVKM. The CDR3 is 12 residues long. Trimming pared 8 bases from V and 6 bases from J, leaving 10 bases between. CDR3 protein: CASCERDEKLFF. The CDR3 coding sequence is TGTGCCAGCTGCGAGCGGGATGAAAAACTGTTTTTT.

This clone has just a few counts. V usage is TRBV19 and J usage is TRBJ1-1; perhaps TRBD1 as D (6 bases). CDR3 length equals 14 residues. Trimming took 4 bases from V and 2 from J, leaving 11 bases between them. CDR1 and CDR2 (germline): LNHDA, SQIVND (reference sequence). This chain's CDR3 is CASSTDSGNTEAFF. In nucleotides, the CDR3 is TGTGCCAGTAGTACGGACAGCGGAAACACTGAAGCTTTCTTT. Looking up the rest from reference TRBV19 and TRBJ1-1 gives the full variable domain: DGGITQSPKYLFRKEGQNVTLSCEQNLNHDAMYWYRQDPGQGLRLIYYSQIVNDFQKGDIAEGYSVSREKKESFPLTVTSAQKNPTAFYLCASSTDSGNTEAFFGQGTRLTVV.

The chain couples TRBV5-1 to TRBJ2-3; 12 bases agree with TRBD2. The CDR3 consists of 17 residues. Germline V gene sequence: CDR1 SGHRS, CDR2 YFSETQ. V was pared by 2 bases and J by 5 bases, with 9 bases of the junction left unmatched. The CDR3 DNA sequence: TGCGCCAGCAGCTTTGGTCTAGCGGGGGGGTTTGGAGATACGCAGTATTTT. Its protein product is CASSFGLAGGFGDTQYF. The variable domain in full, completed from reference TRBV5-1 and TRBJ2-3, reads KAGVTQTPRYLIKTRGQQVTLSCSPISGHRSVSWYQQTPGQGLQFLFEYFSETQRNKGNFPGRFSGRQFSNSRSEMNVSTLELGDSALYLCASSFGLAGGFGDTQYFGPGTRLTVL.

The V and J genes are TRBV7-2 and TRBJ1-1; 8 bases are a match to TRBD1. CDR3 length: 16 amino acids. The germline V gene has CDR1 SGHTA and CDR2 FQGNSA. V was clipped by 7 bases and J by 5 bases; unmatched bases: 15. The CDR3 region has the DNA TGTGCCAGCAAGGCGTCAGGGGGCACCCCGGGTACTGAAGCTTTCTTT. This codes for CASKASGGTPGTEAFF.